Given below is one TCR beta chain in context. Germline lookup yields CDR1 SNHLY and CDR2 FYNNEI. The V end was cut by 2 bases, the J end by 6 bases, with 13 bases between. This CDR3 spans 14 amino acids. Only in-frame clones appear in the TCRdb table, and some are missing; sequencing was by immunoSEQ multiplex PCR. The repertoire consists of 300,000 to 400,000 clones, with 80% to 90% occurring once and the leading ten covering less than 1.2%. The data were taken from a study of blood T cell repertoires in COVID-19. The source of this sequence is a man aged 18-30 years who had recovered from COVID-19. The sample comprised PBMCs or T cells enriched from blood (not recorded which). The V and J genes are TRBV2 and TRBJ1-2; weak D call: TRBD1 (6 bases). The CDR3 DNA reads as TGTGCCAGCAGTGAAAGGACAGCGTTGAATGGCTACACCTTC. Protein: CASSERTALNGYTF.